A selection of T cell receptor beta chains follows, all from one sample in a study of T cells in localized non-small cell lung cancer. Assay: immunoSEQ multiplex PCR; the TCRdb copy retains only in-frame clones and omits some. The sample lists approximately 72,000 clones, just under 85% seen once, with less than 15% in the top ten. The material was peripheral blood, obtained before any cancer treatment. The receptors come from a female donor at least 60 years old with stage I lung adenocarcinoma. Each CDR3 is given with its conserved first and last residue. The D gene is left open where the match is weak. Clone size appears in some rows only: once, few, many, or a class for an expanded clone.

j_call,clone_size,v_call,d_call,cdr3_aa,cdr3_nt
TRBJ2-5,-,TRBV5-1,TRBD2,CASSFGLAGARKAETQYF,TGCGCCAGCAGCTTTGGACTAGCGGGGGCCCGTAAGGCGGAGACCCAGTACTTC
TRBJ2-7,-,TRBV7-3,-,CASSRLGGRYEQYF,TGTGCCAGCAGCCGACTAGGAGGACGGTACGAGCAGTACTTC
TRBJ2-3,-,TRBV7-2,TRBD2,CASSFDLAGVNTQYF,TGTGCCAGCAGCTTTGACCTAGCGGGAGTTAATACGCAGTATTTT
TRBJ2-5,-,TRBV29-1,-,CSVVTGGQETQYF,TGCAGCGTCGTGACTGGCGGACAAGAGACCCAGTACTTC
TRBJ2-1,-,TRBV6-5,-,CASSYSGENEQFF,TGTGCCAGCAGTTACTCAGGGGAAAATGAGCAGTTCTTC
TRBJ2-7,-,TRBV2,-,CASRGGDSFSYEQYF,TGTGCCAGCAGGGGAGGGGACAGCTTCTCCTACGAGCAGTACTTC
TRBJ2-7,-,TRBV11-3,-,CASSSVEGIAEQYF,TGTGCCAGCAGCTCCGTTGAGGGGATAGCCGAGCAGTACTTC
TRBJ1-1,-,TRBV19,-,CASRLGTGTEAFF,TGTGCCAGTAGATTAGGCACTGGCACTGAAGCTTTCTTT
TRBJ1-2,few,TRBV16,-,CASSRENYGYTF,TGTGCCAGCAGCCGGGAGAACTATGGCTACACCTTC
TRBJ1-2,-,TRBV7-8,-,CASSPRATIANYGYTF,TGTGCCAGCAGCCCGCGGGCTACAATAGCTAACTATGGCTACACCTTC
TRBJ2-1,-,TRBV12-5,TRBD2,CASGGPGTSGVRGYNEQFF,TGTGCTAGTGGTGGGCCCGGGACTAGCGGGGTCCGGGGTTACAATGAGCAGTTCTTC
TRBJ2-7,-,TRBV6-5,-,CASHTSQGYEQYF,TGTGCCAGTCATACCTCACAGGGCTACGAGCAGTACTTC
TRBJ1-1,-,TRBV29-1,-,CSAPGRGGTEAFF,TGCAGCGCCCCCGGCAGGGGTGGGACTGAAGCTTTCTTT
TRBJ1-4,-,TRBV5-6,-,CASSLSPNEKLFF,TGTGCCAGCAGCTTGAGCCCTAATGAAAAACTGTTTTTT
TRBJ1-1,-,TRBV7-6,-,CASSLGGRTEAFF,TGTGCCAGCAGCTTGGGAGGCCGGACTGAAGCTTTCTTT
TRBJ2-7,-,TRBV7-6,TRBD2,CASSLQTSGGVYEQYF,TGTGCCAGCAGCTTACAAACTAGCGGGGGGGTGTACGAGCAGTACTTC
TRBJ2-6,-,TRBV28,-,CASRSAAVDYSGANVLTF,TGTGCCAGCAGATCGGCTGCAGTCGATTACTCTGGGGCCAACGTCCTGACTTTC
TRBJ1-2,once,TRBV6-6,-,CASRDQGWDYGYTF,TGTGCCAGCAGGGATCAGGGTTGGGACTATGGCTACACCTTC
TRBJ1-5,-,TRBV6-1,-,CASFWGPGQPQHF,TGTGCCAGCTTTTGGGGGCCCGGGCAGCCCCAGCATTTT
TRBJ2-7,-,TRBV7-6,-,CASSWQGEGEQYF,TGTGCCAGCAGCTGGCAGGGGGAGGGCGAGCAGTACTTC
TRBJ2-1,-,TRBV5-1,-,CASSPLRQTGNEQFF,TGCGCCAGCAGCCCCCTAAGACAGACAGGCAATGAGCAGTTCTTC
TRBJ2-7,-,TRBV5-6,-,CASSLGSWQYEQYF,TGTGCCAGCAGCTTGGGTTCTTGGCAGTACGAGCAGTACTTC
TRBJ2-7,-,TRBV6-6,-,CASSYETEQYF,TGTGCCAGCAGTTACGAGACCGAGCAGTACTTC
TRBJ2-3,-,TRBV27,TRBD2,CATGGASSTSDTQYF,TGTGCCACCGGGGGGGCCTCAAGTACGTCAGATACGCAGTATTTT
TRBJ2-1,-,TRBV9,TRBD2,CASSARGSGSEGVRLTREQFF,TGTGCCAGCAGCGCCCGTGGGAGCGGGAGCGAGGGAGTTCGCCTTACTAGGGAGCAGTTCTTC
TRBJ2-3,-,TRBV29-1,-,CSVDRGWTDTQYF,TGCAGCGTTGATAGGGGTTGGACAGATACGCAGTATTTT
TRBJ1-4,-,TRBV21-1,-,CASSKMGRPPGKLFF,TGTGCCAGCAGCAAAATGGGTAGGCCTCCTGGAAAACTGTTTTTT
TRBJ1-1,-,TRBV7-9,-,CASSLRGNTEAFF,TGTGCCAGCAGCTTAAGGGGGAACACTGAAGCTTTCTTT